Below are 14 T cell receptor beta chains sequenced from a single sample in a study of cytomegalovirus exposure and HLA in healthy donors. Use of 60 Vbeta and 13 Jbeta primers characterized the PCR. Repertoires were generated with immunoSEQ multiplex PCR, while TCRdb's copy carries only in-frame clones and drops some. The table shows over 100,000 clones, with around 80% occurring only once. The sequencing input was PBMCs. The receptors were sampled from a woman in her late teens or twenties in good health and CMV-seropositive.

The CDR3 nucleotides read TGTGCCAGCAGTGTTCAGGGCCGAAGGACCCAGTACTTC. Protein: CASSVQGRRTQYF. This sequence joins TRBV6-5 and TRBJ2-5; tentative D call: TRBD1 (5 bases). Deletions cut 5 bases from V and 7 bases from J, with 14 bases between. The CDR3 has 13 amino acids. Germline V gene lookup returns CDR1 MNHEY and CDR2 SVGAGI.

The rearrangement links TRBV9 to TRBJ2-5; no firm D call. CDR1 SGDLS and CDR2 YYNGEE come from the germline V gene. Deletions cut 0 bases from V and 4 bases from J, with 16 bases between. The CDR3 is made up of 16 amino acids. CDR3 sequence reads: CASSVGSSESVETQYF. CDR3 nucleotide sequence: TGTGCCAGCAGCGTAGGGTCCTCCGAGTCGGTAGAGACCCAGTACTTC.

The CDR3 here is CASSGTGDQPQHF. CDR3 DNA sequence: TGTGCCAGCAGCGGAACAGGGGATCAGCCCCAGCATTTT. The gene calls are TRBV7-9 and TRBJ1-5; 7 positions agree with TRBD1. V was pared by 5 bases and J by 5 bases, with 3 bases of the junction left unmatched. This CDR3 contains 13 residues. CDR1 is SEHNR and CDR2 is FQNEAQ in the germline V gene (reference sequence).

The chain couples TRBV19 to TRBJ2-3, with D possibly matching TRBD1 (5 bases). This CDR3 comprises 17 residues. V lost 3 bases to trimming and J lost 3 bases, with 19 bases between them. Germline values: CDR1 LNHDA, CDR2 SQIVND (reference sequence). This CDR3 is CASSMMTASLGTDTQYF. CDR3 nucleotides: TGTGCCAGTAGTATGATGACAGCCTCTTTGGGAACAGATACGCAGTATTTT.

This chain uses TRBV5-4 with TRBJ2-5; tentatively, D is TRBD2 (6 bases). CDR1 is SGHNT, CDR2 YYREEE, per germline (reference sequence). The CDR3 spans 14 residues. Trimming removed 4 bases from V and 5 bases from J, with 15 bases in between. In DNA, the CDR3 is TGTGCCAGCAGCAGGACGGGGGATTCTGAGACCCAGTACTTC. Translation gives CASSRTGDSETQYF.

The genes are TRBV6-1 and TRBJ1-6; no reliable D call. CDR3 size: 13 residues. Trimming cost V 6 bases and J 8 bases, with 11 bases left between them. Germline CDR1 is MNHNS and CDR2 is SASEGT. CDR3 sequence (DNA): TGTGCCAGCAGGAGGAGCGGGTATTCACCCCTCCACTTT. Translation gives CASRRSGYSPLHF.

V is TRBV5-4 and J is TRBJ1-2, with 9 positions matching TRBD1. The CDR3 is 13 amino acids. V trimming: 3 bases; J trimming: 7 bases; junction bases outside the gene matches: 4. Germline V lookup: CDR1 SGHNT, CDR2 YYREEE (reference sequence). For the CDR3, the DNA is TGTGCCAGCAGCTCACAGGGGGCGCCTGGCTACACCTTC. Residues: CASSSQGAPGYTF.

The gene calls are TRBV7-9 and TRBJ2-7; TRBD2 matches at 7 bases. The CDR3 is made up of 14 amino acids. From germline, CDR1 is SEHNR and CDR2 FQNEAQ (reference sequence). V dropped 5 bases and J dropped 5; count of bases not matched to a gene: 9. Written as DNA, the CDR3 is TGTGCCAGCAGCCGAGACGCGAGCGGGGACGAGCAGTACTTC. It codes for CASSRDASGDEQYF.

The CDR3 is CASSQGFGGGVKVEQFF. The CDR3 DNA reads as TGCGCCAGCAGCCAAGGGTTTGGCGGGGGGGTGAAGGTTGAGCAGTTCTTC. The genes are TRBV10-2 and TRBJ2-1, with 9 bases that match TRBD2. The V segment lost 6 bases and the J segment 9 bases; nucleotides outside the gene matches: 18. In germline, CDR1 is WSHSY, CDR2 SAAADI. The CDR3 has 17 amino acids.

The chain couples TRBV29-1 to TRBJ2-7; TRBD1 aligns across 7 bases. The CDR3 extends over 13 amino acids. From germline, CDR1 is SQVTM and CDR2 ANQGSEA. J gave up 2 bases and V 7 bases, and 8 bases lay outside the gene matches. The CDR3: CSARTGTTYEQYF. In DNA form, the CDR3 reads TGCAGCGCAAGGACAGGAACGACCTACGAGCAGTACTTC.

A single count supports this clone. The junction differs from germline at one of its ends, possibly a read error. This chain connects TRBV15 to TRBJ1-5, with D uncertain. There are 16 residues in the CDR3. The germline V gene has CDR1 LNHNV and CDR2 YYDKDF (reference sequence). CDR3 residues: CATGRDRVSGHQPQHF. In DNA form, the CDR3 reads TGTGCCACCGGCAGAGATCGCGTCAGCGGTCATCAGCCCCAGCATTTT.

The rearrangement uses TRBV7-9 and TRBJ2-7; 9 bases fit TRBD1. There are 12 residues in the CDR3. CDR1 SEHNR and CDR2 FQNEAQ come from the germline V gene (reference sequence). In nucleotides, the CDR3 is TGTTCCTCCGGGACAGGGACCTACGAGCAGTACTTC. It yields the protein CSSGTGTYEQYF.

V gene TRBV19 combines with J gene TRBJ1-4; D possibly corresponds to TRBD1 (5 bases). Trimming took 7 bases from V and 7 from J, leaving 22 bases between them. Germline-derived CDR1 and CDR2 are LNHDA and SQIVND (reference sequence). This CDR3 is 16 amino acids long. CDR3 nucleotides: TGTGCCAGTAAAAAACTTTCGGTCCAGGGCGGTGAAAAACTGTTTTTT. It is translated as CASKKLSVQGGEKLFF.

This clone was counted only a few times. The chain has TRBV18 and TRBJ2-3, with 12 nucleotides matching TRBD2. The CDR3 covers 15 residues. Germline loops: CDR1 KGHSH, CDR2 LQKENI. J was trimmed by 4 bases and V by 6 bases; bases with no gene match: 5. CDR3 DNA: TGTGCCAGCTCGCAACTAGCGGGGGGCCCAGATACGCAGTATTTT. This codes for CASSQLAGGPDTQYF.